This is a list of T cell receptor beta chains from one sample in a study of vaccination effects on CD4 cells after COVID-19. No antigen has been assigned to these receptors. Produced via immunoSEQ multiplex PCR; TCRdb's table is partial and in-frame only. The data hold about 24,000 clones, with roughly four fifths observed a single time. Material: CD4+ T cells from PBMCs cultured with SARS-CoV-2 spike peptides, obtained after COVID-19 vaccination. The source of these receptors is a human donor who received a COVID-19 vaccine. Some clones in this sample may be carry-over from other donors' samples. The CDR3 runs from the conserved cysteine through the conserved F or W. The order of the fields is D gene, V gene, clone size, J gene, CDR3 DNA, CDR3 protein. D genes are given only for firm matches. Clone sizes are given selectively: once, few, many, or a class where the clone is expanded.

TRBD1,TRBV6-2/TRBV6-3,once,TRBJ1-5,TGTGCCAGCAGTAACAGGGGGGGATGGAGCAATCAGCCCCAGCATTTT,CASSNRGGWSNQPQHF
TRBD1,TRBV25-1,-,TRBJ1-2,TGTGCCAGCAGTGGTTTCCAGGGGGCTCTTAATGGCTACACCTTC,CASSGFQGALNGYTF
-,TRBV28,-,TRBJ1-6,TGTGCCAGCAGTTTAATGGGCAGGGGTAATAATTCACCCCTCCACTTT,CASSLMGRGNNSPLHF
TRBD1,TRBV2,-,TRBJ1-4,TGTGCCAGCAGTGCTTCCGGGACAGGGCCTAGAAATGAAAAACTGTTTTTT,CASSASGTGPRNEKLFF
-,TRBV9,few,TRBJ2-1,TGTGCCAGCAGCAAATCCGGGACTCACACCGACAATGAGCAGTTCTTC,CASSKSGTHTDNEQFF
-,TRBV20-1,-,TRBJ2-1,TGCAGTGCTGCCCGTTCTCATGAGCAGTTCTTC,CSAARSHEQFF
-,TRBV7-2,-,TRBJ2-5,TGTGCCAGCAGCTTAGCGGGGGGCCAAGAGACCCAGTACTTC,CASSLAGGQETQYF
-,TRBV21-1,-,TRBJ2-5,TGTGCCAGCAGCACACAAGAGACCCAGTACTTC,CASSTQETQYF
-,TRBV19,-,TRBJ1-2,TGTGCCAGTAGTATCTTCGGGAACTATGGCTACACCTTC,CASSIFGNYGYTF
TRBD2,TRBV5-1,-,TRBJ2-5,TGCGCCAGCAGCTTGGGAGTTACCGGGGGGGTAAAAGAGACCCAGTACTTC,CASSLGVTGGVKETQYF
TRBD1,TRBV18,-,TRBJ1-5,TGTGCCAGCTCGACGACAGGGAGCAATCAGCCCCAGCATTTT,CASSTTGSNQPQHF
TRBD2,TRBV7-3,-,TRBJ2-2,TGTGCCAGCAGCTTAGTCCTAGCGGGGGGTACCGGGGAGCTGTTTTTT,CASSLVLAGGTGELFF
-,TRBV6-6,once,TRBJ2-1,TGTGCCAGCAGTTCCACCACCCAATATCAGTTCTTC,CASSSTTQYQFF
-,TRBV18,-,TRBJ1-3,TGTGCCAGCTCACCACCTACCGCACAACGAAACACCATATATTTT,CASSPPTAQRNTIYF
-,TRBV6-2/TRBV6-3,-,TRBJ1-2,TGTGCCAGCAGTGACAGCCTGTTCTATGGCTACACCTTC,CASSDSLFYGYTF
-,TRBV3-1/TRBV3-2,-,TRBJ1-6,TGTGCCAGCAGCCTCCTAGGGGGGGATGAACTCCACTTT,CASSLLGGDELHF
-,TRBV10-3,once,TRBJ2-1,TGTGCCATCAGTGAGTCCGGCAGGCGGGAGCAGTTCTTC,CAISESGRREQFF
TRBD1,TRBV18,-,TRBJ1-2,TGTGCCAGCTCACCCAAGAATACAGGGGTCATGGACTATGGCTACACCTTC,CASSPKNTGVMDYGYTF
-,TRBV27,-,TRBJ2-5,TGTGCCAGCAGTTTAAACAGGGGGGGAGAGACCCAGTACTTC,CASSLNRGGETQYF
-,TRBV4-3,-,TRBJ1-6,TGCGCCAGCAGCCGATGGGGGGCCTCGGATTCACCCCTCCACTTT,CASSRWGASDSPLHF
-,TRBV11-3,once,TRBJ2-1,TGTGCCAGCAGCTTTCGGGGGGCGGAACCTTACAATGAGCAGTTCTTC,CASSFRGAEPYNEQFF
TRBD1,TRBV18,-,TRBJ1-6,TGTGCCAGCTCACCAGGGACAGGGTATTCACCCCTCCACTTT,CASSPGTGYSPLHF
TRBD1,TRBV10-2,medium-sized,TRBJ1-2,TGCGCCAGCAGTGGACAGGGACTGGCTAACTATGGCTACACCTTC,CASSGQGLANYGYTF
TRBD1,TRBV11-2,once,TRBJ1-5,TGTGCCAGCAGCTTATTCGGGACAGGGGCTCAGCCCCAGCATTTT,CASSLFGTGAQPQHF
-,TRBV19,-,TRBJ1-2,TGTGCCAGTAGTTCTAGGGGGGGACTCTATGGCTACACCTTC,CASSSRGGLYGYTF
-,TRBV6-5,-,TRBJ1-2,TGTGCCAGCAGTTACTCGCCCACGACAGGATATGGCTACACCTTC,CASSYSPTTGYGYTF
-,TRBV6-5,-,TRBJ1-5,TGTGCCAGCAGTTACTCCGCAGATCAGCCCCAGCATTTT,CASSYSADQPQHF
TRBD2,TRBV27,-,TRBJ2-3,TGTGCCAGCAGTTTAAATGGCGGGGGGGCGGTAGATACGCAGTATTTT,CASSLNGGGAVDTQYF
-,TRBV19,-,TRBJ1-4,TGTGCCAGTAATAAGGGTTTAGGCGAAAAACTGTTTTTT,CASNKGLGEKLFF